Shown below are 4 T cell receptor beta chains from a single sample sequenced in a study of T cell responses to AZD1222 COVID-19 vaccine. Clones were sequenced by immunoSEQ multiplex PCR, and TCRdb holds only the in-frame ones, with some missing. The sample yields some 200,000 clones, approximately 91% seen once. This specimen consisted of peripheral blood, obtained 28 days after the second AZD1222 dose. The receptors were sampled from an adult who received the AZD1222 COVID-19 vaccine.

V is TRBV7-2 and J is TRBJ2-1, with 10 bases aligning to TRBD2. CDR1 SGHTA and CDR2 FQGNSA come from the germline V gene. Losses at the gene ends were 1 base for V and 10 bases for J; bases not matched to a gene: 16. The length of the CDR3 is 18 residues. CDR3: CASSLDPPGLAGVLEQFF. CDR3 nucleotides: TGTGCCAGCAGCTTAGATCCTCCGGGGCTAGCGGGAGTGCTAGAGCAGTTCTTC.

The V and J genes are TRBV4-1 and TRBJ2-7, with 9 bases matching TRBD2. V shed 4 bases and J 7 bases; nucleotides not matched to a gene: 5. The CDR3 loop spans 13 amino acids. Germline assignment: CDR1 MGHRA and CDR2 YSYEKL. The CDR3 DNA is TGCGCCAGCAGCCGGACTAGCGCTGGGGAGCAGTACTTC. It encodes CASSRTSAGEQYF.

CDR3 protein: CASKDSGNTIYF. DNA for the CDR3: TGCGCCAGCAAAGACTCTGGAAACACCATATATTTT. The J gene is TRBJ1-3, the V gene TRBV5-1, with D uncertain. In germline, CDR1 is SGHRS, CDR2 YFSETQ. V shed 6 bases and J shed 0 bases, with 4 bases lying between them. The CDR3 runs to 12 residues.

This clone occurred a few times. This sequence joins TRBV15 and TRBJ2-3, with D uncertain. With 0 bases removed from V and 1 base from J, the gap between germline ends came to 5 bases. CDR1 and CDR2 from the germline V gene are LNHNV and YYDKDF (reference sequence). The CDR3 is 14 residues long. The CDR3 spells CATSRDDGTDTQYF. The CDR3 nucleotides are TGTGCCACCAGCAGAGATGACGGCACAGATACGCAGTATTTT. Supplemented by reference TRBV15 and TRBJ2-3, the full variable domain reads DAMVIQNPRYQVTQFGKPVTLSCSQTLNHNVMYWYQQKSSQAPKLLFHYYDKDFNNEADTPDNFQSRRPNTSFCFLDIRSPGLGDTAMYLCATSRDDGTDTQYFGPGTRLTVL.